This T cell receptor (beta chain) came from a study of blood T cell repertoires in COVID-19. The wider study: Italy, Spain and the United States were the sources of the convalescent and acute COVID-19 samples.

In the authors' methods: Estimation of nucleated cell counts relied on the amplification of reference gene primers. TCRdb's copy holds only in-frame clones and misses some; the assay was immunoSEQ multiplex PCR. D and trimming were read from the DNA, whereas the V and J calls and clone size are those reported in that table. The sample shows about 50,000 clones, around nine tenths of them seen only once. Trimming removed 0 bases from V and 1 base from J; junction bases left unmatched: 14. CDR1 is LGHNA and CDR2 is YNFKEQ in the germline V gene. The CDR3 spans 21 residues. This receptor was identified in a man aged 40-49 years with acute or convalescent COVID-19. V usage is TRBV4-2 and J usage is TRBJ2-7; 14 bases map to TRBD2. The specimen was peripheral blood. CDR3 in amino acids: CASSQDLGGLAGEEGSYEQYF. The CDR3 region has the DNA TGTGCCAGCAGCCAAGATCTGGGGGGACTAGCGGGAGAAGAGGGGTCCTACGAGCAGTACTTC.